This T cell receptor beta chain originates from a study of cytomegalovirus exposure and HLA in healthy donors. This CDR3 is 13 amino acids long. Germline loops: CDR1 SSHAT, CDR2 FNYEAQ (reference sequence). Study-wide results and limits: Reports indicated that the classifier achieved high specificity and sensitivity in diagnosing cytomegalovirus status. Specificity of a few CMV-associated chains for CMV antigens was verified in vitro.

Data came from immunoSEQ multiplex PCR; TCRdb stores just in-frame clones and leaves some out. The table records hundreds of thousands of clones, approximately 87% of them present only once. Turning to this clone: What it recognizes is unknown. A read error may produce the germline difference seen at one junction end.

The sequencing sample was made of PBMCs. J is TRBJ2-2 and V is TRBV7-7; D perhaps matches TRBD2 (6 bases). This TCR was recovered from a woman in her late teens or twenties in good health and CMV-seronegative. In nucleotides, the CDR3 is TGTGCTAGCAGCCCCGCAGCGGGCGGGGAGCTGTTTTTT. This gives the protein CASSPAAGGELFF.